The 13 T cell receptor beta chains below all came from one sample that was sequenced in a study of tumor-infiltrating lymphocytes in primary liver carcinoma. From around 500 ng of total RNA, TCR beta-specific cDNA was reverse-transcribed using a constant-region primer. Slightly modified ARM-PCR served as the procedure for the TCR beta libraries. These libraries came from three rounds of nested multiplex PCR. Amplification in the first two PCR rounds was performed using TRBV1-TRBV30 forward primers and a C-beta reverse primer for 10 cycles each. MiXCR, applied by TCRdb to the multiplex PCR reads, yields one record per CDR3 protein. Of under 200,000 distinct CDR3 sequences detected, 70% to 90% appear once; the ten largest clones hold 15% to 20%. It was from 20-30 mg of unsorted bulk tissue that RNA and DNA were co-extracted. Material: tumor tissue from primary liver carcinoma. The receptors derive from a man aged 40-50 years with primary liver carcinoma and hepatitis B virus infection.

Concerning this clonotype itself: One end of the junction fails to match germline, which may point to a read error. This chain links TRBV29-1 with TRBJ1-2; D is undetermined. From germline, CDR1 is SQVTM and CDR2 ANQGSEA. The CDR3 is 18 residues long. The CDR3 reads CSVGAPTGTQAANNGYTF. For the CDR3, the DNA is TGCAGCGTTGGGGCACCAACCGGAACTCAAGCGGCTAACAATGGCTACACCTTC.

The genes are TRBV6-1 and TRBJ1-5; a possible D gene is TRBD1 (5 bases). The CDR3 totals 14 residues. Germline V gene lookup returns CDR1 MNHNS and CDR2 SASEGT. Trimming left V 9 bases short and J 2 bases short, with 14 bases between. Here the CDR3 DNA reads TGTGCCAGGATGAGGACATGGGGCAATCAGCCCCAGCATTTT. This sequence encodes CARMRTWGNQPQHF.

This clonotype was recorded only once. Germline is not matched at one junction end, which may reflect a read error. The V and J genes are TRBV4-2 and TRBJ2-2; 7 nucleotides line up with TRBD1. Germline lookup yields CDR1 LGHNA and CDR2 YNFKEQ. The CDR3 is 17 amino acids. The CDR3 DNA follows: TGTGCCGGCAGCCAAGGGGGCCTAGTGGGAGATTTTGGGGAGCTGTTTTTT. Translation: CAGSQGGLVGDFGELFF.

For this clonotype: Because the CDR3 is missing its conserved closing phenylalanine or tryptophan, this is likely a read error. The chain carries TRBV6-5 and TRBJ2-7, with 11 bases matching TRBD1. The length of the CDR3 is 15 residues. Germline V gives CDR1 MNHEY, CDR2 SVGAGI. In DNA form, the CDR3 reads TGTGGCAGCAGTGACGGGACAGGGGGAGGATACGAGCAGTACTTG. Its translation is CGSSDGTGGGYEQYL.

This clonotype came up a few times. The junction does not match germline at one end; this may be a read error. The V gene is TRBV12-3 or TRBV12-4, the J gene TRBJ2-2; D may be TRBD2 (5 bases). This CDR3 comprises 14 residues. In DNA form, the CDR3 reads TGTGCCAGCAGTATAAAGCGACATACCGGGGAACTGTTTTTT. Residues: CASSIKRHTGELFF.

The chain recombines TRBV29-1 with TRBJ2-1; 7 nucleotides agree with TRBD2. Germline-derived CDR1 and CDR2 are SQVTM and ANQGSEA. Trimming took 3 bases from V and 4 from J; bases not matched to a gene: 9. This CDR3 region has 15 residues. CDR3 protein: CSVDSRGEGYNEQFF. As DNA, the CDR3 is TGCAGCGTTGATTCTCGGGGGGAGGGTTACAATGAGCAGTTCTTC.

As for this clonotype: An end of the junction does not agree with germline; a read error may underlie this. The J gene is TRBJ1-2, the V gene TRBV11-2; 9 positions match TRBD1. The CDR3 sequence is 13 residues long. Germline V CDR1 and CDR2: SGHAT, FQNNGV. CDR3 nucleotides: TGTGCCAGTAGCTTGGACAGGGGCTATTGCTACACTTTC. As protein: CASSLDRGYCYTF. The entire variable domain, with the rest obtained from reference TRBV11-2 and TRBJ1-2, is as follows: EAGVAQSPRYKIIEKRQSVAFWCNPISGHATLYWYQQILGQGPKLLIQFQNNGVVDDSQLPKDRFSAERLKGVDSTLKIQPAKLEDSAVYLCASSLDRGYCYTFGSGTRLTVV.

In its sample, this clonotype was seen once. An end of the junction does not agree with germline; a read error may underlie this. This sequence joins TRBV6-6 and TRBJ1-6, with D unresolved. Germline CDR1 MNHNY, CDR2 SVGAGI (reference sequence). The CDR3 totals 16 residues. The CDR3 nucleotides read TGTGCCATCAGCTCCGTGACGAGCTCCTATAATTCACCCGTCCACTTT. It specifies CAISSVTSSYNSPVHF.

Comment on this clonotype: An end of the junction differs from the germline gene, which may be a read error. This chain joins TRBV6-1 and TRBJ2-1, with 9 bases matching TRBD1. This CDR3 is built from 17 residues. CDR1 and CDR2 (germline): MNHNS, SASEGT. CDR3 loop: CASSPGTGFWGNDEQFF. The CDR3 bases are TGTGCCAGCAGCCCCGGGACAGGGTTTTGGGGGAATGATGAACAGTTCTTC.

As concerns this clonotype: A read error may produce the germline difference seen at one junction end. This chain's CDR3 is CASSTDRGLEQYF. The CDR3 nucleotides read TGTGCCAGCAGTACGGATAGGGGGCTCGAGCAGTACTTC. This chain links TRBV10-1 with TRBJ2-7; the match to TRBD1 covers 7 bases. This CDR3 has 13 amino acids. The germline V gene encodes CDR1 WNHNN and CDR2 SYGVQD (reference sequence).

The chain is built from TRBV6-1 and TRBJ2-1; D possibly matches TRBD1 or TRBD2 (5 bases each). V shed 8 bases and J shed 8 bases, with 16 bases lying between them. Germline CDR1 MNHNS, CDR2 SASEGT. This CDR3 contains 13 residues. CDR3 DNA sequence: TGTGCCAGCGGGAGAGACATGGGGGATGAGCAGTTCTTC. It encodes CASGRDMGDEQFF.

This clonotype occurred a few times. A junction end diverges from the germline sequence, so it may reflect a read error. V gene TRBV29-1 combines with J gene TRBJ2-5; 13 nucleotides align to TRBD2. The germline V gene has CDR1 SQVTM and CDR2 ANQGSEA. The CDR3 is made up of 15 amino acids. The CDR3 protein is CSVRTSGSWAKTQYF. The DNA of the CDR3 is TGCAGCGTTCGGACTAGCGGGAGTTGGGCAAAGACACAGTATTTC. The full variable domain, rest sourced from reference TRBV29-1 and TRBJ2-5, is SAVISQKPSRDICQRGTSLTIQCQVDSQVTMMFWYRQQPGQSLTLIATANQGSEATYESGFVIDKFPISRPNLTFSTLTVSNMSPEDSSIYLCSVRTSGSWAKTQYFGPGTRLLVL.

Points on this clonotype: One base away lies a much larger clone, so this may be a sequencing read error. The rearrangement uses TRBV5-1 and TRBJ2-3; 7 positions match TRBD1. Per germline, CDR1 SGHRS and CDR2 YFSETQ. The CDR3 has 14 amino acids. In DNA form, the CDR3 reads TGCGCCAGCGGCTTGGGACAGTCAGGAGATACGCAGTATTTT. Translated: CASGLGQSGDTQYF.